This entry describes one T cell receptor (beta chain). Its binding antigen is unknown. Per-nucleotide qualities are absent, and no much larger clonotype sits a single base away. The data are from a study of vaccination and CD4 T cells after COVID-19 (dated 2022 in TCRdb). Regarding the study in general: Every convalescent patient had a positive nasal swab PCR test for SARS-CoV-2, with mild disease in 8 to 10 patients and severe disease in one. The convalescent cohort included six males and four females, with two Hispanic individuals, seven Caucasians, two Asians and one multiracial person. Participants got two doses of the Pfizer-BioNTech BNT162b2 vaccine (n=8) or two doses of the Moderna mRNA-1273 vaccine (n=2). Post-COVID blood samples from convalescent patients were collected a median of approximately 100 days after diagnosis, with a range of 35 to 161 days. Post-vaccine blood samples were taken a median of roughly 75 days after the second vaccine dose, with a range of about 14 to 241 days. Culture stimuli were overlapping spike peptide pools from SARS-CoV-2 and from the common cold coronaviruses HCoV-NL63, HCoV-OC43 and HCoV-229E. Control cultures received a CEFX viral epitope pool as the positive control, an HIV-1 Nef peptide pool as the negative control, or no peptide. In approximately ten COVID-19 convalescent patients and 4 infection-naive healthy vaccine recipients, the spike-specific CD4+ TCR repertoire before mRNA vaccination was compared with the repertoire after mRNA vaccination. Results the study describes overall, beyond this receptor: An increase in the median number of SARS-CoV-2-reactive clonotypes from 20 to 25 after infection to about 39 after vaccination was observed, but the change was not found to be significant. Of the vaccine-specific clones found in convalescent patients, nearly all (304 of 307) were mono-reactive for SARS-CoV-2 spike instead of being cross-reactive with common cold coronaviruses. The number of convalescent patients in the study was relatively small, and the study did not examine early timepoints following natural infection. Among convalescent patients, a median roughly 90% of the SARS-CoV-2-reactive clones seen after vaccination appeared only after vaccination, which suggests priming specific to the vaccine.

Library method: PCR. At the Johns Hopkins FTIC core, DNA from the cultured CD4+ T cells underwent TCR sequencing with the Oncomine TCR Beta short-read assay. The QIAamp micro DNA kit was used to extract genomic DNA from the cultured CD4+ T cells. The Oncomine TCR Beta libraries from cultured CD4+ T cells were pooled using unique dual indexes and then sequenced on an Illumina iSeq 100. The study's processing was this. Non-productive sequences were filtered out, and CDR3s that did not start with C, did not end with F or W, or were shorter than 7 amino acids were discarded. The MANAFEST web application was used to identify antigen-specific clonotypes by comparing peptide-stimulated wells against reference wells and other culture wells. An FDR below 0.05, an odds ratio above 5, and a productive frequency above 0.1% in at least two of three replicate wells were required for clones to be considered positive. A clonotype was classed as cross-reactive if the clonotype showed significant expansion both in SARS-CoV-2 spike wells and in at least one common cold coronavirus spike condition. Levenshtein distances (stringdist) and unrooted phylogenetic trees (ape) in R version 3.6.1 were used to assess CDR3 homology. Using fastp at Q25 and MiXCR, TCRdb reprocessed the public reads and kept productive beta chains. All rows with the same CDR3 protein become a single entry with the most common DNA and genes. TCRdb, rather than the study authors, made the V and J calls. The sample table shows some 15,000 distinct CDR3 sequences, and roughly 52% are seen once. The ten largest clones capture about 16% of the sample.

What the treatment or condition label conveys for this sample: approximately 9-day PBMC culture with coronavirus spike peptide pools or control peptides (ViraFEST assay). The study used the ViraFEST assay, which expanded antigen-specific T cells with peptide pools and then identified expanded clonotypes by TCR sequencing. The positive SARS-CoV-2 PCR tests of the convalescent patients were dated from March to December 2020, before the Alpha, Beta and Delta variants emerged in the United States. About 1.8 million PBMCs per well were cultured in IMDM with roughly 5.2% human AB serum and 8 to 10 IU/ml IL-2, plus 10 ug/ml peptide pools. Half of the culture medium was replaced with fresh IL-2-containing medium on days 3 and 7. After 10 days of culture, CD4+ T cells were isolated by negative selection using the EasySep CD4+ T cell isolation kit. Ficoll-Paque Plus gradient centrifugation was used to isolate PBMCs from whole blood, and the isolated PBMCs were then either used fresh or cryopreserved at -140C. Culture conditions were generally each tested in triplicate wells.

According to the germline V gene (reference sequence), CDR1 reads DFQATT and CDR2 reads SNEGSKA. The CDR3 contains 13 residues, cysteine and phenylalanine counted. CDR3 DNA only is kept here, 39 bases in frame from base 1. V sheds 6 bases and J sheds 5 bases, leaving 13 bases between their ends. The material sequenced was CD4+ T cells from blood, cultured in vitro, taken before SARS-CoV-2 vaccination. This receptor chain uses TRBV20-1 and TRBJ2-2, with no confidently assigned D gene. The source of this sequence is a human donor who had recovered from COVID-19. The DNA sequence is as follows: TGCAGTGCAAAGGCCTGGGGAACCGGGGAGCTGTTTTTT. Its coded protein is CSAKAWGTGELFF.